Each of the 6 T cell receptor beta chains below was sequenced from the same sample in a study of blood T cell repertoires in COVID-19 (dated by TCRdb to the early 2020s). The library came from the immunoSEQ multiplex PCR assay. TCRdb's version of the immuneACCESS table is confined to in-frame rearrangements and falls short of the full clone set. An unresolved V gene accounts for under half of the shortfall where checked; the remainder is of unknown origin. A total of approximately 170,000 clones appear in this sample, around 82% of them only once. Around a fifth of the sample comes from the top ten. Material for sequencing was peripheral blood. These receptors all come from a woman aged 70-85 years who had recovered from COVID-19.

The chain joins TRBV7-2 to TRBJ2-1; TRBD2 matches 12 bases. The germline gives CDR1 SGHTA, CDR2 FQGNSA. This CDR3 has 17 residues. The V gene end was trimmed by 0 bases and the J gene end by 8 bases; junction bases not matched to a gene: 8. The CDR3 here is CASSLALLAGGLDEQFF. The CDR3 coding sequence is TGTGCCAGCAGCTTAGCGCTGCTAGCGGGGGGGCTTGATGAGCAGTTCTTC.

The chain is built from TRBV13 and TRBJ1-1; D unclear. V shed 5 bases and J shed 3 bases, with 10 bases lying between them. This CDR3 is built from 13 residues. Germline loops: CDR1 PRHDT, CDR2 FYEKMQ (reference sequence). CDR3 loop: CASSPLSDTEAFF. The CDR3 DNA sequence: TGTGCCAGCAGCCCCCTTAGCGACACTGAAGCTTTCTTT.

This chain joins TRBV2 and TRBJ1-2, with 10 nucleotides matching TRBD1. The CDR3 runs to 12 residues. V gave up 6 bases and J gave up 9 bases; unmatched junction bases: 4. Germline values: CDR1 SNHLY, CDR2 FYNNEI. The DNA of the CDR3 is TGTGCCAGCAGCGGGACAGGGGAGAGCTACACCTTC. Encoded protein: CASSGTGESYTF.

The V and J genes are TRBV19 and TRBJ2-5; 10 positions match TRBD2. The V and J ends lost 4 bases and 2 bases, in that order; junction bases with no gene match: 10. The CDR3 contains 17 residues. Germline CDR1 LNHDA, CDR2 SQIVND (reference sequence). The CDR3: CASSRSSGGLPQETQYF. DNA of the CDR3: TGTGCCAGTAGTAGGTCTAGCGGGGGCCTTCCGCAAGAGACCCAGTACTTC.

This chain joins TRBV28 and TRBJ2-7; 10 bases fit TRBD2. CDR1 and CDR2 from the germline V gene are MDHEN and SYDVKM. After removal of 3 bases from V and 2 bases from J, the junction contained 4 bases not matched to a gene. The CDR3 consists of 15 residues. This chain's CDR3 is CASSFWTSGTYEQYF. The DNA for the CDR3 is TGTGCCAGCAGTTTCTGGACTAGCGGCACCTACGAGCAGTACTTC.

The chain combines TRBV18 with TRBJ2-5; 8 bases are shared with TRBD1. Germline V lookup: CDR1 KGHSH, CDR2 LQKENI. The CDR3 covers 12 residues. V dropped 8 bases and J dropped 5; count of bases not matched to a gene: 4. CDR3 in DNA: TGTGCCAGCGGACAGGGTGGTGAGACCCAGTACTTC. Translation gives CASGQGGETQYF.